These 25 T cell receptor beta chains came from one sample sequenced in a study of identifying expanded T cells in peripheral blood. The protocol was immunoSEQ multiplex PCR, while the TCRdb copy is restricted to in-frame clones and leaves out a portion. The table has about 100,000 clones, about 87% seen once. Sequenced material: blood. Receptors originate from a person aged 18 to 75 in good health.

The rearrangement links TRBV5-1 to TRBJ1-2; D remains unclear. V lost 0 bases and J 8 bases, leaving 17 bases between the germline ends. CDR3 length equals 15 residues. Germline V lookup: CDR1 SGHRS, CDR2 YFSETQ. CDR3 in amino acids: CASSLERGRLLGYTF. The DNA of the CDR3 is TGCGCCAGCAGCTTGGAACGAGGCCGTCTTTTAGGCTACACCTTC.

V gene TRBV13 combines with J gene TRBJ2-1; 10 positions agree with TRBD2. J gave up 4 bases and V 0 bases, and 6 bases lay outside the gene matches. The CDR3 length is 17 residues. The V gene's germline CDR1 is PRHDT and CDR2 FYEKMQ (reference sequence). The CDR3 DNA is TGTGCCAGCAGCTTAGGCGGTAGCGGGAGGCCATACAATGAGCAGTTCTTC. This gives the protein CASSLGGSGRPYNEQFF.

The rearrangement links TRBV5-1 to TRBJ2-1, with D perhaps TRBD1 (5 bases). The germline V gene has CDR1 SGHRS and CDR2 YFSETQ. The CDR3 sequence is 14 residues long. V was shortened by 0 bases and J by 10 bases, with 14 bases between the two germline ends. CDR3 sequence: CASSLEQAMGEQFF. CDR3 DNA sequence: TGCGCCAGCAGCTTGGAACAGGCCATGGGGGAGCAGTTCTTC.

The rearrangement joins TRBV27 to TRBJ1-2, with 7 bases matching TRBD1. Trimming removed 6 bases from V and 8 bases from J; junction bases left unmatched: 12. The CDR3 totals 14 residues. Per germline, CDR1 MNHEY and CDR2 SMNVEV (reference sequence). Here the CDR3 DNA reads TGTGCCAGCAGGGGGGACAGCGAAGCGGAGGGCTACACCTTC. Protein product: CASRGDSEAEGYTF.

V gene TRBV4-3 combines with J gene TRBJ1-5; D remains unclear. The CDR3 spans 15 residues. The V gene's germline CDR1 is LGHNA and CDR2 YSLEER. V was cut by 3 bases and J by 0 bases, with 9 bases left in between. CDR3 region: CASSHGVGSNQPQHF. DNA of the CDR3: TGCGCCAGCAGCCACGGAGTTGGTAGCAATCAGCCCCAGCATTTT.

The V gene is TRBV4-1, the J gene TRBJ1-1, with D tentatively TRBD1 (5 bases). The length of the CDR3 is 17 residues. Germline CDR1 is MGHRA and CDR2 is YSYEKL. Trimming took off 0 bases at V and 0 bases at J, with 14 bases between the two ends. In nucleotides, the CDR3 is TGCGCCAGCAGCCAAGATGGGGCAGCGGCTATGAACACTGAAGCTTTCTTT. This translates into CASSQDGAAAMNTEAFF.

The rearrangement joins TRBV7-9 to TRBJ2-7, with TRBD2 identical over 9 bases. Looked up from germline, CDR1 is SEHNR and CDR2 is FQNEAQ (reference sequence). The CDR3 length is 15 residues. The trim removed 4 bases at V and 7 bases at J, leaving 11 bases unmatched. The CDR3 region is CASSSYSGSPREQYF. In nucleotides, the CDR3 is TGTGCCAGCAGCTCCTATAGCGGGAGCCCCCGTGAGCAGTACTTC.

The CDR3 loop reads CASSVDSSGTFFNEQFF. As DNA, the CDR3 is TGTGCCAGCAGCGTCGATTCCTCCGGGACCTTCTTCAATGAGCAGTTCTTC. The chain is built from TRBV9 and TRBJ2-1; D possibly uses TRBD1 or TRBD2 (5 bases each). The CDR3 covers 17 residues. Deletions cut 2 bases from V and 6 bases from J, with 21 bases between. Germline CDR1 and CDR2: SGDLS and YYNGEE.

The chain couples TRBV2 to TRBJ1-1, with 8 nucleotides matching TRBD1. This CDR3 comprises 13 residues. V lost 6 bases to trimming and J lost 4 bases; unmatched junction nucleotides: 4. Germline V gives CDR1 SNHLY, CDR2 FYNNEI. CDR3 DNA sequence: TGTGCCAGCAGGGCCGACAGGGGCACTGAAGCTTTCTTT. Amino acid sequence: CASRADRGTEAFF.

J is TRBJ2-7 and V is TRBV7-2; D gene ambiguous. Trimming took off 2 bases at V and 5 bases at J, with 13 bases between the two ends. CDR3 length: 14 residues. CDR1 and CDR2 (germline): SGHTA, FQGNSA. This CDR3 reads CASSLSGPRNEQYF. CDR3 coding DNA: TGTGCCAGCAGCTTATCGGGCCCGAGGAACGAGCAGTACTTC.

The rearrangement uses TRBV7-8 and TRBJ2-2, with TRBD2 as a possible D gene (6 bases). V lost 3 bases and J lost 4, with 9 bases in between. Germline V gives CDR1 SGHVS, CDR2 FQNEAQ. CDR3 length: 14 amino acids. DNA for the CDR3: TGTGCCAGCAGCTTTTGGCGGGGCACCGGGGAGCTGTTTTTT. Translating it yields CASSFWRGTGELFF.

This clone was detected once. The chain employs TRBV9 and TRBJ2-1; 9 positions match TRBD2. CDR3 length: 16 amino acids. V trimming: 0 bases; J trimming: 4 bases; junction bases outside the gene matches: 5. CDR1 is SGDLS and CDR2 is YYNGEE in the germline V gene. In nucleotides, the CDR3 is TGTGCCAGCAGCGTAGGTCATAGCGGGGGTTACAATGAGCAGTTCTTC. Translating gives CASSVGHSGGYNEQFF.

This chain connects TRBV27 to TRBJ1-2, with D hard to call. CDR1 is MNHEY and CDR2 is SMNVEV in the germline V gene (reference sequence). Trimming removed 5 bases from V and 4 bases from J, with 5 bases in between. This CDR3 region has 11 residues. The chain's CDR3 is CASSHPYGYTF. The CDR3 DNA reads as TGTGCCAGCAGTCACCCCTATGGCTACACCTTC.

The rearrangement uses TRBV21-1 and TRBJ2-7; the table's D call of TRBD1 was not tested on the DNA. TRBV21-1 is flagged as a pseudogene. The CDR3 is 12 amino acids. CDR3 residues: CASSRGFHEQYF. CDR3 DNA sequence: TGTGCCAGCTCAAGGGGGTTCCACGAGCAGTACTTC.

Here the CDR3 reads CASSETYTEAFF. In DNA form, the CDR3 reads TGTGCCAGCAGTGAAACTTACACTGAAGCTTTCTTT. This chain links TRBV2 with TRBJ1-1; no clear D. The CDR3 length is 12 residues. Trimming took off 2 bases at V and 3 bases at J, with 4 bases between the two ends. Germline V CDR1 and CDR2: SNHLY, FYNNEI.

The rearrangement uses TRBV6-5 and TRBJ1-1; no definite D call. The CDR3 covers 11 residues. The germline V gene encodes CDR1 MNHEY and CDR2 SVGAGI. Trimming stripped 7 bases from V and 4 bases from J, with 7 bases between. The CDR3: CASTRSTEAFF. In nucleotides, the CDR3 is TGTGCCAGCACCCGGTCCACTGAAGCTTTCTTT.

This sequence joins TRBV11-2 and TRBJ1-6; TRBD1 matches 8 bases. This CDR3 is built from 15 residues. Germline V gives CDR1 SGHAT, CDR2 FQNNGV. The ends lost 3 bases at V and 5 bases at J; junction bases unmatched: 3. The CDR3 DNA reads TGTGCCAGCAGCTTCGGGACAGGCCATAATTCACCCCTCCACTTT. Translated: CASSFGTGHNSPLHF.

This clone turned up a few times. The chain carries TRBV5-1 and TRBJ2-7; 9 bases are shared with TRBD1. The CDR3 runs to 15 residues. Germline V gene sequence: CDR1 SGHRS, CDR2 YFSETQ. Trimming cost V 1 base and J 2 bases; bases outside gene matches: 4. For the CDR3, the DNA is TGCGCCAGCAGCTTGCTCGGGACAGGGACCTACGAGCAGTACTTC. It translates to CASSLLGTGTYEQYF.

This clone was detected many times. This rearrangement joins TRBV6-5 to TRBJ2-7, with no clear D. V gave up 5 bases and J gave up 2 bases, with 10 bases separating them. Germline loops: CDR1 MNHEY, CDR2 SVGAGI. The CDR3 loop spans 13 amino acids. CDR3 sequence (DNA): TGTGCCAGCAGTCAGACACCTACCTACGAGCAGTACTTC. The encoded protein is CASSQTPTYEQYF.

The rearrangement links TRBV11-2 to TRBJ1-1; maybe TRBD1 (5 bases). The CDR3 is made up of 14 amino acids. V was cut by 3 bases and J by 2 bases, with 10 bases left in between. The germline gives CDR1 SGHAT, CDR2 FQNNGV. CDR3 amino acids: CASSLRQHNTEAFF. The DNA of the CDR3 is TGTGCCAGCAGCTTGCGACAGCACAACACTGAAGCTTTCTTT.

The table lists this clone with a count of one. The CDR3 loop reads CASSDRGPAAFF. Written as DNA, the CDR3 is TGTGCCAGTAGTGACCGCGGGCCCGCTGCTTTCTTT. The rearrangement uses TRBV19 and TRBJ1-1; D call uncertain. Looked up from germline, CDR1 is LNHDA and CDR2 is SQIVND (reference sequence). Trimming shortened V by 5 bases and J by 11 bases, and 15 bases separated the two germline ends. The CDR3 length is 12 residues.

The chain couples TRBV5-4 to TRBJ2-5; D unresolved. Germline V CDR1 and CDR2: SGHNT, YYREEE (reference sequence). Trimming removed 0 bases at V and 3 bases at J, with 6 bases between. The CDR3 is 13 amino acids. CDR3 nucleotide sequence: TGTGCCAGCAGCTTGGCAAGGGAAGAGACCCAGTACTTC. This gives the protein CASSLAREETQYF.

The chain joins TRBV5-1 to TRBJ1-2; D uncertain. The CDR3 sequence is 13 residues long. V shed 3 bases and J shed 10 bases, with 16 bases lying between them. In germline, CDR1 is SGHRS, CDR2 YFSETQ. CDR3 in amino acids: CASSSGPFGDYTF. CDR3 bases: TGCGCCAGCAGCTCCGGGCCCTTCGGGGACTACACCTTC.

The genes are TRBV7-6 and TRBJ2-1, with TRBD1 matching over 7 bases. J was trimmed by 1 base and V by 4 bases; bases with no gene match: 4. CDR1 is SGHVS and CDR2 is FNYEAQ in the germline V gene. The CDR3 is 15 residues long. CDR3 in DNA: TGTGCCAGCAGCTCTAACAGGGGTTCCTACAATGAGCAGTTCTTC. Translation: CASSSNRGSYNEQFF. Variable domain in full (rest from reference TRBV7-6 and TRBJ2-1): GAGVSQSPRYKVTKRGQDVALRCDPISGHVSLYWYRQALGQGPEFLTYFNYEAQQDKSGLPNDRFSAERPEGSISTLTIQRTEQRDSAMYRCASSSNRGSYNEQFFGPGTRLTVL.

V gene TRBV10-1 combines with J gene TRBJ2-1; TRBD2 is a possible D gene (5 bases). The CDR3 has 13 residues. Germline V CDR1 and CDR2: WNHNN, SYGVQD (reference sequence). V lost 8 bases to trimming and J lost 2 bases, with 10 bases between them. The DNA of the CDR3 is TGCGCCAGCCCCCGAGGGACCTACAATGAGCAGTTCTTC. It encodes CASPRGTYNEQFF.